This T cell receptor (beta chain) was sequenced for a study of pediatric ulcerative colitis. Looking at the study overall: Six or seven patients showed pancolitis and two showed left-sided colitis. Overall study results and limits: Rectal pinch biopsies may have included blood-derived T cells, especially in patients with overt colitis. Two rectal clonotypes were found only in ulcerative colitis patients, all of them.

The CDR3 loop spans 15 amino acids. The V gene lost 6 bases and the J gene lost 2 bases, with 15 bases spanning the gap. Germline V gene lookup returns CDR1 WNHNN and CDR2 SYGVQD (reference sequence). This table comes from immunoSEQ multiplex PCR, and its TCRdb copy is limited to in-frame clones, with some not included. Of over 30,000 clones in the sample, approximately 78% were seen once. As concerns this clone: Its antigen remains unknown.

During colonoscopy, one to two rectal pinch biopsies were collected. Ulcerative colitis patients received no immunosuppressive medication before the diagnostic colonoscopy. The sequence was collected from a boy aged 10-17 years with mild ulcerative colitis. The chain employs TRBV10-1 and TRBJ2-3; D is perhaps TRBD2 (6 bases). The sequenced sample consisted of gut tissue. The CDR3 DNA is TGCGCCAGCAGCGACCCAGCGGGTATCACAGATACGCAGTATTTT. Protein sequence: CASSDPAGITDTQYF.